The 28 T cell receptor beta chains below come from one sample, sequenced in a study of spatial heterogeneity in lung cancer. MiXCR was run by TCRdb on the 5' RACE reads, yielding one entry per CDR3 protein. The data show under 13,000 distinct CDR3 sequences, with 6.3% seen just once and under 30% held by the top ten. Noted time point: sample taken at primary tumor resection. Material: PBMCs, obtained at surgery. These receptor sequences come from a male donor with early-stage non-small cell lung cancer.

By sample share, this clonotype is medium-sized. The rearrangement joins TRBV7-6 to TRBJ2-3; a possible D gene is TRBD1 (5 bases). The CDR3 extends over 16 amino acids. Trimming took 5 bases from V and 0 from J, leaving 15 bases between them. CDR1 is SGHVS and CDR2 is FNYEAQ in the germline V gene. CDR3 residues: CASSPQGLHSTDTQYF. CDR3 DNA: TGTGCCAGCAGCCCCCAGGGTCTCCATAGCACAGATACGCAGTATTTT.

This clonotype was found many times. The chain links TRBV28 to TRBJ1-2; D is undetermined. V was clipped by 4 bases and J by 4 bases, with 4 bases between them. The germline gives CDR1 MDHEN, CDR2 SYDVKM. CDR3 length: 11 amino acids. DNA of the CDR3: TGTGCCAGCAGTTCCAGCTATGGCTACACCTTC. This sequence encodes CASSSSYGYTF.

Ten or more counts support this clonotype. The V gene is TRBV7-6, the J gene TRBJ1-5; D remains ambiguous. Germline V gene lookup returns CDR1 SGHVS and CDR2 FNYEAQ. Between the trimmed V and J ends, which lost 1 base and 10 bases, there was a span of 11 bases. The CDR3 contains 13 residues. CDR3 nucleotide sequence: TGTGCCAGCAGCTTAGACGCAGGTAAACCCCAGCATTTT. Protein product: CASSLDAGKPQHF.

The table lists this clonotype with a few counts. This chain uses TRBV12-3 or TRBV12-4 with TRBJ2-2, with 12 positions matching TRBD2. The CDR3 contains 15 residues. V was clipped by 5 bases and J by 6 bases; unmatched bases: 4. CDR3 bases: TGTGCCAGCAGTAGGACTAGCGGGATCCCCGGGGAGCTGTTTTTT. The encoded protein is CASSRTSGIPGELFF.

This clonotype was seen a handful of times. J is TRBJ2-7 and V is TRBV5-6; TRBD1 matches at 9 bases. The germline gives CDR1 SGHDT, CDR2 YYEEEE. CDR3 size: 15 residues. With 4 bases clipped from V and 3 bases from J, the junction kept 8 bases outside the gene matches. CDR3 sequence (DNA): TGTGCCAGCAGCAACGGACAGGGGTTATTCTACGAGCAGTACTTC. It specifies CASSNGQGLFYEQYF.

In this sample, this clonotype turned up many times. The chain uses TRBV5-1 and TRBJ2-2, with 9 nucleotides matching TRBD2. In germline, CDR1 is SGHRS, CDR2 YFSETQ. J lost 5 bases, V lost 6 bases, and 5 bases had no gene match. The CDR3 loop spans 14 amino acids. CDR3 in amino acids: CASNAREGTGELFF. The CDR3 DNA follows: TGCGCCAGCAATGCGCGGGAGGGGACCGGGGAGCTGTTTTTT.

The chain has TRBV28 and TRBJ2-4; D is unresolved. The V end was cut by 8 bases, the J end by 0 bases, with 5 bases between. Germline-derived CDR1 and CDR2 are MDHEN and SYDVKM. The CDR3 is 12 amino acids. CDR3 DNA sequence: TGTGCCAGCGGGTTAGCCAAAAACATTCAGTACTTC. Translated, it gives CASGLAKNIQYF.

The sample holds many counts of this clonotype. The V and J genes are TRBV15 and TRBJ2-7; no definite D call. The CDR3 has 15 amino acids. The germline V gene has CDR1 LNHNV and CDR2 YYDKDF (reference sequence). The ends were cut back, 4 bases at V and 2 bases at J, with 15 bases in the middle. Here the CDR3 DNA reads TGTGCCACCAGCATCACCTCTCATAGACCCTACGAGCAGTACTTC. It yields the protein CATSITSHRPYEQYF.

This clonotype is termed medium-sized. The CDR3, as DNA: TGCGCCAGCAGCCAAGGAGGACAGAGTCAAGAGACCCAGTACTTC. Encoded protein: CASSQGGQSQETQYF. The chain uses TRBV4-1 and TRBJ2-5, with D possibly being TRBD1 (6 bases). This CDR3 is 15 amino acids long. CDR1 MGHRA and CDR2 YSYEKL come from the germline V gene. V was cut by 1 base and J by 2 bases, with 11 bases left in between.

The chain employs TRBV24-1 and TRBJ2-3; 7 nucleotides agree with TRBD2. Germline trimming cut 12 bases from V and 1 base from J; bases unmatched to any gene: 18. The CDR3 sequence is 17 residues long. Germline values: CDR1 KGHDR, CDR2 SFDVKD. DNA of the CDR3: TGTGCCTCCTCGAGCAGCGGGAAGGCGGTAGGCACAGATACGCAGTATTTT. Translated: CASSSSGKAVGTDTQYF.

V is TRBV5-8 and J is TRBJ1-1; D gene ambiguous. The germline CDR1 and CDR2 sequences are SGHTS and YDEGEE. This CDR3 comprises 14 residues. Trimming removed 2 bases from V and 4 bases from J, with 12 bases in between. The CDR3 reads CASSLDGLGTEAFF. The CDR3 nucleotides are TGTGCCAGCAGCTTAGACGGGCTAGGCACTGAAGCTTTCTTT.

As for this clonotype: This could be a read error, since a much larger clone is one nucleotide away. The genes are TRBV7-8 and TRBJ1-3; possibly TRBD1 for D (5 bases). Trimming took off 3 bases at V and 0 bases at J, with 18 bases between the two ends. Germline CDR1 is SGHVS and CDR2 is FQNEAQ. This CDR3 spans 18 amino acids. The CDR3 sequence is CASSLSRRGLISGNTIYF. The CDR3 coding sequence is TGTGCCAGCAGCTTGAGTCGAAGGGGCTTGATCTCTGGAAACACCATATATTTT.

Judged by abundance, this clonotype is medium-sized. This chain links TRBV11-2 with TRBJ1-1, with TRBD1 identical over 7 bases. The CDR3 spans 11 residues. The germline gives CDR1 SGHAT, CDR2 FQNNGV. Trimming cost V 5 bases and J 14 bases; bases outside gene matches: 8. The DNA of the CDR3 is TGTGCCAGCAGCCTCCTGGACAGGCAATTCTTT. Translating gives CASSLLDRQFF.

This clonotype was observed at least ten times. The CDR3 protein is CASRISGDSYEQYF. The CDR3, as DNA: TGTGCCAGCAGGATTTCTGGGGACTCCTACGAGCAGTACTTC. The chain recombines TRBV6-6 with TRBJ2-7; no definite D call. The germline gives CDR1 MNHNY, CDR2 SVGAGI (reference sequence). The V end was cut by 6 bases, the J end by 0 bases, with 12 bases between. This CDR3 region has 14 residues.

The chain links TRBV24-1 to TRBJ2-3; TRBD1 matches at 9 bases. With V trimmed by 3 bases and J by 3 bases, 6 bases remained unmatched. The germline V gene encodes CDR1 KGHDR and CDR2 SFDVKD. The length of the CDR3 is 16 residues. CDR3 DNA: TGTGCCACCAGTGATCCGGGACAGGGACCGACAGATACGCAGTATTTT. Its translation is CATSDPGQGPTDTQYF.

The table lists this clonotype with many counts. V gene TRBV7-2 combines with J gene TRBJ1-2; TRBD1 matches 7 bases. The junction had 15 bases not matched to a gene; V was cut back by 5 bases and J by 9 bases. The CDR3 sequence is 15 residues long. Looked up from germline, CDR1 is SGHTA and CDR2 is FQGNSA. The CDR3 here is CASSAPGTVGRSYTF. CDR3 nucleotide sequence: TGTGCCAGCAGCGCGCCTGGGACAGTTGGACGGAGCTACACCTTC.

This clonotype has a count of ten or more. The rearrangement joins TRBV2 to TRBJ2-2; 8 nucleotides line up with TRBD1. The germline V gene encodes CDR1 SNHLY and CDR2 FYNNEI. This CDR3 region has 15 residues. Trimming removed 7 bases from V and 3 bases from J; junction bases left unmatched: 7. CDR3 coding DNA: TGTGCCAGCACCCTACAGGGGGGATACACCGGGGAGCTGTTTTTT. Protein product: CASTLQGGYTGELFF. The variable domain in full, completed from reference TRBV2 and TRBJ2-2, reads EPEVTQTPSHQVTQMGQEVILRCVPISNHLYFYWYRQILGQKVEFLVSFYNNEISEKSEIFDDQFSVERPDGSNFTLKIRSTKLEDSAMYFCASTLQGGYTGELFFGEGSRLTVL.

Within the sample, this clonotype is medium-sized. The rearrangement uses TRBV4-3 and TRBJ2-7; 7 bases line up with TRBD1. J was trimmed by 0 bases and V by 0 bases; bases with no gene match: 5. Looked up from germline, CDR1 is LGHNA and CDR2 is YSLEER. This CDR3 comprises 16 residues. The CDR3 DNA is TGCGCCAGCAGCCAAGAGAGGGGACAGAGCTCCTACGAGCAGTACTTC. As protein: CASSQERGQSSYEQYF.

This clonotype is categorized as medium-sized. The V gene is TRBV28, the J gene TRBJ2-3; TRBD2 aligns across 9 bases. Germline loops: CDR1 MDHEN, CDR2 SYDVKM. Trimming cost V 8 bases and J 14 bases; bases outside gene matches: 20. The CDR3 runs 15 residues. CDR3 sequence (DNA): TGTGCCAGCCTCGGGGGGACTCTAGCGGGATGGGTAGGGTATTTT. It translates to CASLGGTLAGWVGYF. Drawing the rest from reference TRBV28 and TRBJ2-3, the complete variable domain is DVKVTQSSRYLVKRTGEKVFLECVQDMDHENMFWYRQDPGLGLRLIYFSYDVKMKEKGDIPEGYSVSREKKERFSLILESASTNQTSMYLCASLGGTLAGWVGYFGPGTRLTVL.

By sample fraction, this clonotype is medium-sized. The chain couples TRBV7-8 to TRBJ2-7, with 13 bases that match TRBD2. V was pared by 5 bases and J by 2 bases, with 12 bases of the junction left unmatched. The germline V gene has CDR1 SGHVS and CDR2 FQNEAQ. This CDR3 has 18 amino acids. This CDR3 reads CASSPGLAGVVFAYEQYF. CDR3 in DNA: TGTGCCAGCAGCCCCGGACTAGCGGGGGTAGTATTTGCCTACGAGCAGTACTTC. Based on the CDR3 plus reference TRBV7-8 and TRBJ2-7, the full variable domain is GAGVSQSPRYKVAKRGQDVALRCDPISGHVSLFWYQQALGQGPEFLTYFQNEAQLDKSGLPSDRFFAERPEGSVSTLKIQRTQQEDSAVYLCASSPGLAGVVFAYEQYFGPGTRLTVT.

This clonotype is judged medium-sized. V gene TRBV28 combines with J gene TRBJ2-7; no clear D. With 4 bases removed from V and 6 bases from J, the gap between germline ends came to 13 bases. The CDR3 totals 13 residues. Germline V gives CDR1 MDHEN, CDR2 SYDVKM. The CDR3: CASSSAGFIEQYF. DNA of the CDR3: TGTGCCAGCAGTTCCGCAGGTTTCATCGAGCAGTACTTC.

This clonotype showed up many times. The rearrangement uses TRBV29-1 and TRBJ1-4; D uncertain. The CDR3 spans 11 residues. Germline CDR1 and CDR2: SQVTM and ANQGSEA. V was shortened by 7 bases and J by 5 bases, with 8 bases between the two germline ends. The chain's CDR3 is CSGFENEKLFF. The CDR3 bases are TGCAGCGGGTTTGAAAATGAAAAACTGTTTTTT.

This clonotype was recorded many times. The chain employs TRBV20-1 and TRBJ2-1; 8 bases map to TRBD2. Trimming took 5 bases from V and 4 from J; bases not matched to a gene: 13. This CDR3 contains 16 residues. In germline, CDR1 is DFQATT, CDR2 SNEGSKA (reference sequence). CDR3 DNA: TGCAGTGCTCCTGATGCCCAGCGGGAGATGTACAATGAGCAGTTCTTC. This gives the protein CSAPDAQREMYNEQFF.

The CDR3 here is CASIALRDRGNTEAFF. In DNA form, the CDR3 reads TGTGCCAGTATTGCCCTGCGGGACAGGGGGAACACTGAAGCTTTCTTT. The chain couples TRBV19 to TRBJ1-1, with TRBD1 identical over 10 bases. The CDR3 totals 16 residues. J gave up 1 base and V 7 bases, and 9 bases lay outside the gene matches. Germline CDR1 LNHDA, CDR2 SQIVND (reference sequence).

By its share, this clonotype is medium-sized. J is TRBJ2-7 and V is TRBV3-1; no reliable D call. Looked up from germline, CDR1 is LGHDT and CDR2 is YNNKEL (reference sequence). Trimming removed 1 base at V and 4 bases at J, with 2 bases between. The CDR3 loop spans 11 amino acids. The CDR3 sequence is CASSQGYEQYF. The CDR3 nucleotides are TGTGCCAGCAGCCAAGGGTACGAGCAGTACTTC.

This clonotype was observed at least ten times. The chain is built from TRBV23-1 and TRBJ2-6; D could derive from TRBD1 or TRBD2 (6 bases each). TRBV23-1 is an open reading frame whose function is uncertain. Trimming took 7 bases from V and 2 from J, leaving 12 bases between them. The length of the CDR3 is 15 residues. DNA of the CDR3: TGCGCCAGCACCCCAAGGGGGGCTGGGGCCAACGTCCTGACTTTC. Residues: CASTPRGAGANVLTF.

This clonotype was counted many times. The genes are TRBV9 and TRBJ2-2; 12 nucleotides align to TRBD2. Germline-derived CDR1 and CDR2 are SGDLS and YYNGEE. The CDR3 runs to 18 residues. The J segment lost 0 bases and the V segment lost 3 bases, leaving 6 bases of the junction unmatched. CDR3 DNA: TGTGCCAGCAGCGCCCGGACTAGCGGGGAATCGAACACCGGGGAGCTGTTTTTT. Translation: CASSARTSGESNTGELFF.

The chain recombines TRBV12-3 or TRBV12-4 with TRBJ1-5, with a tentative D call TRBD1 (5 bases). The V end lost 5 bases, the J end lost 7 bases, and 12 bases lay between the germline ends. This CDR3 region has 13 residues. The CDR3 DNA is TGTGCCAGCAGTCGCCCTTCAGGGCAGCCCCAGCATTTT. It is translated as CASSRPSGQPQHF.